The 2 T cell receptor beta chains presented below share a single source sample, sequenced in a study of STAT5B mutations in CD4+ large granular lymphocyte leukemia. TCRdb's table, derived via immunoSEQ multiplex PCR, lists solely in-frame clones and lacks some. The sample includes fewer than 30,000 clones, around 78% seen only once; the top ten take around 0.99%. Material for sequencing was CD4+ T cells from blood buffy coats. All receptors come from a human donor in good health.

V usage is TRBV29-1 and J usage is TRBJ2-3; D not resolved. The CDR3 totals 12 residues. V was cut by 2 bases and J by 0 bases, with 3 bases left in between. CDR1 is SQVTM, CDR2 ANQGSEA, per germline. This CDR3 is CSVEHSTDTQYF. For the CDR3, the DNA is TGCAGCGTTGAACACAGCACAGATACGCAGTATTTT.

The chain has TRBV12-5 and TRBJ2-3, with D perhaps TRBD1 (5 bases). The CDR3 covers 13 residues. CDR1 is LGHNT, CDR2 FRNRAP, per germline. Trimming removed 4 bases from V and 2 bases from J, with 7 bases in between. The CDR3 DNA is TGTGCTAGTGGTTCAGGACACACAGATACGCAGTATTTT. It encodes CASGSGHTDTQYF.